What follows are 7 T cell receptor beta chains derived from one specimen sequenced in a study of blood T cell repertoires in COVID-19. Generated by immunoSEQ multiplex PCR, the TCRdb table keeps only in-frame clones and is missing some. The sample contains 150,000 or so clones, nearly 80% of which appear only once. Sequenced material: PBMCs or T cells enriched from blood (not recorded which). The receptor set was obtained from a woman aged 45 to 65 who had recovered from COVID-19.

The rearrangement joins TRBV2 to TRBJ1-5; weak D call: TRBD1 (5 bases). The CDR3 length is 17 residues. V lost 5 bases, J lost 0 bases, and 17 bases lay in between. Germline V gene lookup returns CDR1 SNHLY and CDR2 FYNNEI. CDR3 coding DNA: TGTGCCAGCAGTACTGATGGGGCCACAAATAGCAATCAGCCCCAGCATTTT. Its protein product is CASSTDGATNSNQPQHF.

The V call is TRBV28, the J call TRBJ2-1; D is perhaps TRBD1 (6 bases). The germline V gene encodes CDR1 MDHEN and CDR2 SYDVKM. Trimming pared 4 bases from V and 0 bases from J, leaving 13 bases between. This CDR3 comprises 16 residues. DNA for the CDR3: TGTGCCAGCAGTTCGTCCGGGACATACTCCTACAATGAGCAGTTCTTC. This gives the protein CASSSSGTYSYNEQFF.

The chain has TRBV6-5 and TRBJ1-1, with D perhaps TRBD1 (6 bases). Trimming removed 6 bases from V and 3 bases from J, with 14 bases in between. The germline V gene has CDR1 MNHEY and CDR2 SVGAGI. This CDR3 region has 14 residues. The CDR3 region has the DNA TGTGCCAGCAGCCGAGGGGGGGGTGACACTGAAGCTTTCTTT. Its protein is CASSRGGGDTEAFF.

The chain employs TRBV27 and TRBJ2-5, with a tentative D call TRBD2 (6 bases). CDR1 and CDR2 (germline): MNHEY, SMNVEV (reference sequence). This CDR3 spans 13 amino acids. The V and J ends lost 4 bases and 4 bases respectively, with 10 bases between them. Written as DNA, the CDR3 is TGTGCCAGCAGTTCGTTGGGGGGAGAGACCCAGTACTTC. Its translation is CASSSLGGETQYF.

The V call is TRBV19, the J call TRBJ1-2; 7 bases align to TRBD1. CDR1 is LNHDA, CDR2 SQIVND, per germline (reference sequence). Losses at the gene ends were 5 bases for V and 3 bases for J; bases not matched to a gene: 15. The CDR3 has 17 amino acids. The CDR3 reads CASSSRTGLGIDYGYTF. The CDR3 coding sequence is TGTGCCAGTAGTTCTAGGACAGGCCTTGGGATTGACTATGGCTACACCTTC. The variable domain in full, with the rest retrieved from reference TRBV19 and TRBJ1-2, is DGGITQSPKYLFRKEGQNVTLSCEQNLNHDAMYWYRQDPGQGLRLIYYSQIVNDFQKGDIAEGYSVSREKKESFPLTVTSAQKNPTAFYLCASSSRTGLGIDYGYTFGSGTRLTVV.

The chain uses TRBV19 and TRBJ2-7; 7 bases align to TRBD2. The V gene's germline CDR1 is LNHDA and CDR2 SQIVND (reference sequence). The CDR3 length is 15 residues. V lost 4 bases and J lost 0; bases outside the gene matches: 6. CDR3 loop: CASSRGLADSYEQYF. The CDR3 nucleotides read TGTGCCAGTAGTAGGGGTCTAGCGGACTCCTACGAGCAGTACTTC.

The chain recombines TRBV19 with TRBJ2-1; 8 bases align to TRBD2. The V gene's germline CDR1 is LNHDA and CDR2 SQIVND (reference sequence). The V and J ends lost 4 bases and 6 bases, in that order; junction bases with no gene match: 5. The CDR3 has 14 amino acids. This CDR3 is CASSTGTRTNEQFF. CDR3 nucleotide sequence: TGTGCCAGTAGTACCGGGACTAGGACCAATGAGCAGTTCTTC.